This TCR beta chain was recorded in a study of cytomegalovirus exposure and HLA in healthy donors. Study observations and caveats: Later genetic work tied a missense DCLRE1C variant to beta-chain V and J trimming. Listed as cytomegalovirus-associated were over 150 TCR beta chains. Earlier results showed most TCR beta V segments being productive about 90% or about 30% of the time.

About this clone: Antigen: not known.

The CDR3 spans 16 residues. From germline, CDR1 is SGHRS and CDR2 YFSETQ. V was shortened by 0 bases and J by 2 bases, with 15 bases between the two germline ends. Vbeta (60) and Jbeta (13) primers were used in the PCR. The data were produced by immunoSEQ multiplex PCR, yet TCRdb's version contains in-frame clones alone and is incomplete. The sample gives roughly 93,000 clones, about 81% of which show up once; roughly 9.8% is in the top ten. The clonotype comes from a man between 18 and 35 years old in good health and CMV-seropositive. This chain uses TRBV5-1 with TRBJ2-7, with a possible D match to TRBD2 (5 bases). What was sequenced was PBMCs. The CDR3 region is CASSLGGQALPYEQYF. As DNA, the CDR3 is TGCGCCAGCAGCTTGGGAGGGCAAGCACTACCCTACGAGCAGTACTTC.